In this sample, the clone carrying this TCR beta chain turned up a few times. Antigen specificity is unknown. These data are taken from a study of T cells after yellow fever vaccination. Study-wide results and limits: The CD4 compartment and the CD8 compartment contained a small share of clonotypes in common.

TCRdb re-derived calls from the 5' RACE reads in MiXCR, one entry per CDR3 protein. The data show 250,000 or so distinct CDR3 sequences, less than 8.5% seen once. The sequenced sample was CD4+ T cells sorted from PBMCs, obtained 15 days after the yellow fever booster vaccination. This receptor was obtained from a man aged 30-40 years who received the YFV17D yellow fever vaccine.

CDR3 amino acids: CANPPEDSIVTGELFF. The CDR3 DNA reads as TGCGCCAACCCACCCGAGGACAGTATAGTCACCGGGGAGCTGTTTTTT. This chain uses TRBV23-1 with TRBJ2-2, with a tentative D call TRBD1 (6 bases). TRBV23-1 falls under the ORF class, with uncertain function. CDR3 length equals 16 residues. V was shortened by 10 bases and J by 4 bases, with 22 bases between the two germline ends.